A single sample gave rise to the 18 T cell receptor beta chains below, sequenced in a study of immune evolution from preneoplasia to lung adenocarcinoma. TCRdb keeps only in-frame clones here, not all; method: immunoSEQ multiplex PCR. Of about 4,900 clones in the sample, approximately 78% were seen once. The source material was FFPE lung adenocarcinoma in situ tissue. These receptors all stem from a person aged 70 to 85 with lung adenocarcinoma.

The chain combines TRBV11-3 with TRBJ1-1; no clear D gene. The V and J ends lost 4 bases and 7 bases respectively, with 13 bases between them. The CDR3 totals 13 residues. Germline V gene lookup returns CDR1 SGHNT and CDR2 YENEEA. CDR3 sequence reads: CASSSDSVGEAFF. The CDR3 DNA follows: TGTGCCAGCAGCTCCGACTCCGTCGGTGAAGCTTTCTTT.

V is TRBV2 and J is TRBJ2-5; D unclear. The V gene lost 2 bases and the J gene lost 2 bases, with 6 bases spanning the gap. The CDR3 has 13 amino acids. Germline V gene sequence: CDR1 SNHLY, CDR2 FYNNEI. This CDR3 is CASSEYLQETQYF. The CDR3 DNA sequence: TGTGCCAGCAGTGAATATCTGCAAGAGACCCAGTACTTC.

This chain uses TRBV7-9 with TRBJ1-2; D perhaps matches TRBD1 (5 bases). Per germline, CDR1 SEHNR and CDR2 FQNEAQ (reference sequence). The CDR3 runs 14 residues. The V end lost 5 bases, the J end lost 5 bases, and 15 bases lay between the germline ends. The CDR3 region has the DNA TGTGCCAGCAGCCGGCGGGGGGGAGAGTATGGCTACACCTTC. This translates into CASSRRGGEYGYTF. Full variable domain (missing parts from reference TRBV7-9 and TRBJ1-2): DTGVSQNPRHKITKRGQNVTFRCDPISEHNRLYWYRQTLGQGPEFLTYFQNEAQLEKSRLLSDRFSAERPKGSFSTLEIQRTEQGDSAMYLCASSRRGGEYGYTFGSGTRLTVV.

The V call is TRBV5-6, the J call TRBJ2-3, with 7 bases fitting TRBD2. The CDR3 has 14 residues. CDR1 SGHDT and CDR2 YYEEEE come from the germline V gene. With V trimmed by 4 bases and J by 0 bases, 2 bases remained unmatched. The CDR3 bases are TGTGCCAGCAGCGCGGGACTAAGCACAGATACGCAGTATTTT. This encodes CASSAGLSTDTQYF.

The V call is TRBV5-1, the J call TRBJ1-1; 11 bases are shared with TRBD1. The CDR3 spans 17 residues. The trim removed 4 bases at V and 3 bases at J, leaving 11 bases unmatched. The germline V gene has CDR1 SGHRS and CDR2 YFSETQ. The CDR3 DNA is TGCGCCAGCAGCGAAGTGAGGACAGGGGGCGCGTACACTGAAGCTTTCTTT. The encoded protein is CASSEVRTGGAYTEAFF.

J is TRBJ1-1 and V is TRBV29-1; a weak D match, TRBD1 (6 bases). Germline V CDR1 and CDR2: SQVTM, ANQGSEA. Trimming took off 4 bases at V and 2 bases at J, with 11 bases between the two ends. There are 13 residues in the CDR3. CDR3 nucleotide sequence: TGCAGCGTTGGCCACAGGGCAAACACTGAAGCTTTCTTT. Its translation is CSVGHRANTEAFF. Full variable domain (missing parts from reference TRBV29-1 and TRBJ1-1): SAVISQKPSRDICQRGTSLTIQCQVDSQVTMMFWYRQQPGQSLTLIATANQGSEATYESGFVIDKFPISRPNLTFSTLTVSNMSPEDSSIYLCSVGHRANTEAFFGQGTRLTVV.

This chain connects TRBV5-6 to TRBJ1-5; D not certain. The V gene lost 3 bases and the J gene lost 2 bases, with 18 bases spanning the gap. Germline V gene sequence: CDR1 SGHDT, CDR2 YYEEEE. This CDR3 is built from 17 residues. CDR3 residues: CASSSLSGRLGNQPQHF. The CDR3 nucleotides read TGTGCCAGCAGCTCCCTTTCGGGTCGTCTTGGCAATCAGCCCCAGCATTTT.

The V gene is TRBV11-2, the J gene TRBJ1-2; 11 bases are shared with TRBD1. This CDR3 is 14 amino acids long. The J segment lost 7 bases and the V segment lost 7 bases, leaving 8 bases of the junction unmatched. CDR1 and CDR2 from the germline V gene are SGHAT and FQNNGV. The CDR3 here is CASILGQGGGGYTF. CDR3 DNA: TGTGCCAGCATCCTGGGACAGGGGGGTGGTGGCTACACCTTC.

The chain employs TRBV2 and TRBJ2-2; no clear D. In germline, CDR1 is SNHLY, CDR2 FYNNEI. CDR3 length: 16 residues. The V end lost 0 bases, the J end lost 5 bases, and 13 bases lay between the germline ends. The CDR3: CASSEAPSPRTGELFF. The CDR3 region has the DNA TGTGCCAGCAGTGAAGCGCCCTCCCCAAGGACCGGGGAGCTGTTTTTT. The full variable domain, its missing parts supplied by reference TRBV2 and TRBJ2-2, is EPEVTQTPSHQVTQMGQEVILRCVPISNHLYFYWYRQILGQKVEFLVSFYNNEISEKSEIFDDQFSVERPDGSNFTLKIRSTKLEDSAMYFCASSEAPSPRTGELFFGEGSRLTVL.

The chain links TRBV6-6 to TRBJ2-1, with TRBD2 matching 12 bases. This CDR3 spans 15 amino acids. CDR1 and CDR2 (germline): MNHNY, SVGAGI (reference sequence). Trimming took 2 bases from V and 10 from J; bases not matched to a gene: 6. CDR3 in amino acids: CASSYALAGGWEQFF. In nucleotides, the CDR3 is TGTGCCAGCAGTTACGCTCTAGCGGGGGGGTGGGAGCAGTTCTTC.

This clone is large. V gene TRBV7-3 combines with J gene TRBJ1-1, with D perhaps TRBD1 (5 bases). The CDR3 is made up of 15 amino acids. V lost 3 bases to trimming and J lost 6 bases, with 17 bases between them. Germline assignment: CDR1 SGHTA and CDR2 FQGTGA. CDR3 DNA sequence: TGTGCCAGCAGCTTTCGCTCGGGGCAGGGCGCTGAAGCTTTCTTT. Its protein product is CASSFRSGQGAEAFF.

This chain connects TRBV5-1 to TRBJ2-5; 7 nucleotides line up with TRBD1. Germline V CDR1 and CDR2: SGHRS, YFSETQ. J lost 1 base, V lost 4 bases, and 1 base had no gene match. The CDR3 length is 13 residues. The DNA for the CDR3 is TGCGCCAGCAGCAGGGACAGCCAAGAGACCCAGTACTTC. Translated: CASSRDSQETQYF.

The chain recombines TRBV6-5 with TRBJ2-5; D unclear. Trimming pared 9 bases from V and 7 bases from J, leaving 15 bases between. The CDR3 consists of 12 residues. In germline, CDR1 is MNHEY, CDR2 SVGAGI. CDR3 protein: CASGPLRGTQYF. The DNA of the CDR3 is TGTGCCAGTGGGCCACTTCGAGGGACCCAGTACTTC.

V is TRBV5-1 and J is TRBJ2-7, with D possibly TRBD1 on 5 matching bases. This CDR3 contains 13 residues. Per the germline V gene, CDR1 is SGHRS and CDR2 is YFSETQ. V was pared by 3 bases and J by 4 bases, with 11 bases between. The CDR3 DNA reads TGCGCCAGCAGCTACAGGACGAGTTACGAGCAGTACTTC. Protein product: CASSYRTSYEQYF.

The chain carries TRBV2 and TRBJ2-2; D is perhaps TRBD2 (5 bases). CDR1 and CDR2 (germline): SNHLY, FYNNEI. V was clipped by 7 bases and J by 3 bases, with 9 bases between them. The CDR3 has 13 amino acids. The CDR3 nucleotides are TGTGCCAGCACGCGGGCCGACACCGGGGAGCTGTTTTTT. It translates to CASTRADTGELFF.

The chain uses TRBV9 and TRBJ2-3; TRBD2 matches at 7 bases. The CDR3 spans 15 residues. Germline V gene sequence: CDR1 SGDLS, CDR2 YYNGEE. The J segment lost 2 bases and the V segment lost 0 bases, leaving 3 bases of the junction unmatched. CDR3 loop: CASSVASGVTDTQYF. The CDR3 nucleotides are TGTGCCAGCAGCGTAGCCAGCGGGGTCACAGATACGCAGTATTTT.

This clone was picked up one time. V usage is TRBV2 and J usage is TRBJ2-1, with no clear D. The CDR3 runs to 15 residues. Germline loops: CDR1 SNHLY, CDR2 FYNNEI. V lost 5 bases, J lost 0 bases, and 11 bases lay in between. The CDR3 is CASSYGRSSYNEQFF. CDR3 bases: TGTGCCAGCAGTTACGGGCGGAGCTCCTACAATGAGCAGTTCTTC.

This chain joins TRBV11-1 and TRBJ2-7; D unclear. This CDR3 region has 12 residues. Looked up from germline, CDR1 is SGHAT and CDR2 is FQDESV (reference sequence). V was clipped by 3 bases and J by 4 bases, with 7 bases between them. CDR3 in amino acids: CASSLLSYEQYF. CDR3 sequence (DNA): TGTGCCAGCAGCTTGTTGAGTTACGAGCAGTACTTC.